Each of the 4 T cell receptor beta chains below was sequenced from the same sample in a study of blood T cell repertoires in COVID-19. Clones were read by immunoSEQ multiplex PCR, and TCRdb kept only the in-frame ones, dropping some. The sample records about 480,000 clones, nearly 90% being singletons. The sequenced sample was peripheral blood. All receptors derive from a man between 18 and 35 years old with COVID-19, enrolled during active disease.

The chain couples TRBV6-5 to TRBJ2-1, with 10 bases that match TRBD1. Trimming at V came to 6 bases and at J to 8 bases, leaving 4 bases not matched to a gene. CDR3 length: 13 amino acids. Germline V gives CDR1 MNHEY, CDR2 SVGAGI. CDR3 nucleotide sequence: TGTGCCAGCAGGGACAGGGGGAGAGATGAGCAGTTCTTC. Protein: CASRDRGRDEQFF.

This chain joins TRBV11-3 and TRBJ2-1, with TRBD2 matching 9 bases. The CDR3 covers 17 residues. Germline values: CDR1 SGHNT, CDR2 YENEEA. V trimming: 1 base; J trimming: 7 bases; junction bases outside the gene matches: 11. This CDR3 reads CASSLVFWREGMNEQFF. CDR3 nucleotides: TGTGCCAGCAGCTTAGTATTCTGGCGGGAGGGGATGAATGAGCAGTTCTTC.

V usage is TRBV19 and J usage is TRBJ2-5, with unresolved D. The V and J ends lost 8 bases and 5 bases respectively, with 15 bases between them. The CDR3 runs to 13 residues. Per germline, CDR1 LNHDA and CDR2 SQIVND (reference sequence). CDR3 sequence: CASYQENLETQYF. CDR3 in DNA: TGTGCCAGTTATCAGGAAAACTTGGAGACCCAGTACTTC. Complete variable domain (other parts from reference TRBV19 and TRBJ2-5): DGGITQSPKYLFRKEGQNVTLSCEQNLNHDAMYWYRQDPGQGLRLIYYSQIVNDFQKGDIAEGYSVSREKKESFPLTVTSAQKNPTAFYLCASYQENLETQYFGPGTRLLVL.

The chain carries TRBV13 and TRBJ2-1; tentatively, D is TRBD1 (5 bases). CDR3 length: 12 residues. V was shortened by 4 bases and J by 9 bases, with 10 bases between the two germline ends. Germline V gene sequence: CDR1 PRHDT, CDR2 FYEKMQ (reference sequence). CDR3 nucleotide sequence: TGTGCCAGCAGCTCCCCAGGGTTTGAGCAGTTCTTC. Translating it yields CASSSPGFEQFF.